Shown below are 30 T cell receptor beta chains from a single sample sequenced in a study of blood T cell repertoires in COVID-19. Data came from immunoSEQ multiplex PCR; TCRdb stores just in-frame clones and leaves some out. Of 270,000 or so clones listed, roughly 86% are singletons. The material sequenced was peripheral blood. The receptor set was obtained from a man aged 35-49 years with active or convalescent COVID-19.

This clone has more than one count but fewer than ten. The chain uses TRBV10-3 and TRBJ1-6, with 8 bases lining up with TRBD1. J was trimmed by 7 bases and V by 7 bases; bases with no gene match: 3. The CDR3 runs to 13 residues. Germline values: CDR1 ENHRY, CDR2 SYGVKD. For the CDR3, the DNA is TGTGCCATCACAGGGGGCGCGAATTCACCCCTCCACTTT. Encoded protein: CAITGGANSPLHF.

The CDR3 is CASSSNNEQFF. The CDR3 region has the DNA TGTGCCAGCAGCTCAAACAATGAGCAGTTCTTC. The chain combines TRBV5-6 with TRBJ2-1, with D uncertain. V was cut by 3 bases and J by 5 bases, with 3 bases left in between. This CDR3 is 11 amino acids long. Germline V gives CDR1 SGHDT, CDR2 YYEEEE.

The chain carries TRBV12-5 and TRBJ2-3; no definite D call. V was pared by 3 bases and J by 3 bases, with 19 bases between. CDR1 LGHNT and CDR2 FRNRAP come from the germline V gene. The CDR3 consists of 17 residues. The chain's CDR3 is CASGFLDGVIETDTQYF. Here the CDR3 DNA reads TGTGCTAGTGGTTTTTTGGATGGAGTGATCGAAACAGATACGCAGTATTTT.

This chain links TRBV24-1 with TRBJ1-2, with D uncertain. The germline V gene encodes CDR1 KGHDR and CDR2 SFDVKD. This CDR3 contains 16 residues. With 4 bases removed from V and 4 bases from J, the gap between germline ends came to 18 bases. This chain's CDR3 is CATSDAYTVASYGYTF. In nucleotides, the CDR3 is TGTGCCACCAGTGACGCATACACAGTTGCCAGCTATGGCTACACCTTC.

The chain uses TRBV30 and TRBJ1-2, with 7 bases matching TRBD1. The CDR3 has 16 residues. V lost 0 bases, J lost 3 bases, and 10 bases stayed unmatched. Germline lookup yields CDR1 GTSNPN and CDR2 SVGIG (reference sequence). CDR3 in DNA: TGTGCCTGGAGTGTACCATGGACCGGACAGGACTATGGCTACACCTTC. This translates into CAWSVPWTGQDYGYTF.

In this sample, this clone turned up a few times. This chain links TRBV19 with TRBJ1-2; 8 nucleotides agree with TRBD1. V lost 6 bases to trimming and J lost 7 bases; unmatched junction nucleotides: 7. The CDR3 has 13 residues. Germline V lookup: CDR1 LNHDA, CDR2 SQIVND (reference sequence). DNA of the CDR3: TGTGCCAGTAGACCCAGGGACAGGCCTGGCTACACCTTC. Translating gives CASRPRDRPGYTF.

The rearrangement uses TRBV7-3 and TRBJ1-1, with D perhaps TRBD1 (5 bases). V was clipped by 2 bases and J by 3 bases, with 7 bases between them. This CDR3 has 13 amino acids. In germline, CDR1 is SGHTA, CDR2 FQGTGA. The CDR3 sequence is CASSLGGDTEAFF. Here the CDR3 DNA reads TGTGCCAGCAGCTTAGGGGGGGACACTGAAGCTTTCTTT.

This clone was recorded a few times. This chain links TRBV5-5 with TRBJ1-6, with no clear D. V was pared by 4 bases and J by 0 bases, with 17 bases between. CDR1 and CDR2 from the germline V gene are SGHKS and YYEKEE (reference sequence). This CDR3 region has 18 residues. CDR3 nucleotides: TGTGCCAGCAGCCCACGAGCCCCCGGGAGCTCCTATAATTCACCCCTCCACTTT. It translates to CASSPRAPGSSYNSPLHF. The full variable domain, completed using reference TRBV5-5 and TRBJ1-6, is DAGVTQSPTHLIKTRGQQVTLRCSPISGHKSVSWYQQVLGQGPQFIFQYYEKEERGRGNFPDRFSARQFPNYSSELNVNALLLGDSALYLCASSPRAPGSSYNSPLHFGNGTRLTVT.

This rearrangement joins TRBV30 to TRBJ1-1; D not certain. Germline CDR1 and CDR2: GTSNPN and SVGIG (reference sequence). Trimming took 5 bases from V and 4 from J, leaving 11 bases between them. The CDR3 length is 12 residues. CDR3 residues: CAWAPGGTEAFF. The CDR3 DNA reads as TGTGCCTGGGCTCCAGGAGGCACTGAAGCTTTCTTT.

The rearrangement uses TRBV12-2 and TRBJ2-7; the D call in the table, TRBD2, was not verified against the DNA. TRBV12-2 is noted as a pseudogene. The CDR3 runs to 18 residues. CDR3: CASRLEVVERVSRHEQYF. For the CDR3, the DNA is TGTGCAAGTCGCTTGGAGGTGGTGGAGCGGGTGTCGCGGCACGAGCAGTACTTC.

This chain links TRBV2 with TRBJ1-1; TRBD1 agrees at 9 bases. Germline lookup yields CDR1 SNHLY and CDR2 FYNNEI. The CDR3 contains 15 residues. J was trimmed by 6 bases and V by 6 bases; bases with no gene match: 11. CDR3 coding DNA: TGTGCCAGCAGATTTTATCTGGGACAGGGCGCTGAAGCTTTCTTT. Translating it yields CASRFYLGQGAEAFF. The complete variable domain, with remaining parts taken from reference TRBV2 and TRBJ1-1, reads EPEVTQTPSHQVTQMGQEVILRCVPISNHLYFYWYRQILGQKVEFLVSFYNNEISEKSEIFDDQFSVERPDGSNFTLKIRSTKLEDSAMYFCASRFYLGQGAEAFFGQGTRLTVV.

This clone was observed once. The chain has TRBV19 and TRBJ1-1; weak D call: TRBD1 (6 bases). The CDR3 is 14 residues long. Germline CDR1 and CDR2: LNHDA and SQIVND (reference sequence). V was cut by 2 bases and J by 4 bases, with 11 bases left in between. CDR3 residues: CASSISATGTEAFF. The CDR3 nucleotides read TGTGCCAGTAGTATATCGGCGACAGGCACTGAAGCTTTCTTT.

The chain links TRBV27 to TRBJ2-1, with 12 nucleotides matching TRBD2. The CDR3 is 17 amino acids. The germline V gene has CDR1 MNHEY and CDR2 SMNVEV (reference sequence). V dropped 5 bases and J dropped 1; count of bases not matched to a gene: 6. The CDR3 is CASSLGLAGMSYNEQFF. The CDR3 nucleotides read TGTGCCAGCAGTCTAGGACTAGCGGGAATGTCCTACAATGAGCAGTTCTTC.

The chain employs TRBV18 and TRBJ2-3; possible D gene TRBD1, 5 bases. V lost 3 bases to trimming and J lost 1 base, with 20 bases between them. Germline V gene sequence: CDR1 KGHSH, CDR2 LQKENI. The CDR3 length is 18 residues. CDR3 DNA sequence: TGTGCCAGCTCACCCCCGGAAGGGGCGAGATGGGGCACAGATACGCAGTATTTT. Translation gives CASSPPEGARWGTDTQYF.

The rearrangement uses TRBV3-1 (or the pseudogene TRBV3-2) and TRBJ2-7; maybe TRBD1 (5 bases). The V end was cut by 4 bases, the J end by 0 bases, with 16 bases between. Per the germline V gene, CDR1 is LGHDT and CDR2 is YNNKEL (reference sequence). The CDR3 is 16 residues long. The CDR3: CASSPLVQGGSYEQYF. For the CDR3, the DNA is TGTGCCAGCAGCCCTCTTGTGCAGGGCGGCTCCTACGAGCAGTACTTC.

The CDR3 protein is CASSEWGLGANVLTF. CDR3 bases: TGTGCCAGCAGTGAGTGGGGACTTGGGGCCAACGTCCTGACTTTC. The chain has TRBV28 and TRBJ2-6; D may be TRBD2 (6 bases). V lost 5 bases and J 3 bases, leaving 11 bases between the germline ends. There are 15 residues in the CDR3. CDR1 and CDR2 from the germline V gene are MDHEN and SYDVKM.

This chain links TRBV5-8 with TRBJ2-1, with TRBD2 matching over 10 bases. The CDR3 sequence is 14 residues long. The V gene end was trimmed by 10 bases and the J gene end by 5 bases; junction bases not matched to a gene: 9. Germline values: CDR1 SGHTS, CDR2 YDEGEE. The CDR3 is CACSGTSAHNEQFF. The CDR3 nucleotides read TGTGCCTGCTCCGGGACTAGCGCCCACAATGAGCAGTTCTTC.

This clone has just a few counts. This sequence joins TRBV6-7 and TRBJ1-5; 8 nucleotides line up with TRBD1. TRBV6-7 is an open reading frame whose function is uncertain. The CDR3 is made up of 17 amino acids. V lost 2 bases to trimming and J lost 5 bases; unmatched junction nucleotides: 11. The CDR3 coding sequence is TGTGCCAGCAGTTACGGTGGAGGCAGGGGGCCGGATCAGCCCCAGCATTTT. This translates into CASSYGGGRGPDQPQHF.

The V call is TRBV10-3, the J call TRBJ1-6; D possibly corresponds to TRBD1 (6 bases). The germline gives CDR1 ENHRY, CDR2 SYGVKD. There are 12 residues in the CDR3. The V end was cut by 5 bases, the J end by 7 bases, with 6 bases between. CDR3 nucleotides: TGTGCCATCAGTACAGGGAATTCACCCCTCCACTTT. This gives the protein CAISTGNSPLHF.

This clone was counted a single time. CDR3 nucleotides: TGTGCCAGCAGAGGGACAGGGAGAGAGACCCAGTACTTC. This gives the protein CASRGTGRETQYF. V usage is TRBV3-1 (or the pseudogene TRBV3-2) and J usage is TRBJ2-5; the match to TRBD1 covers 9 bases. Germline trimming cut 6 bases from V and 4 bases from J; bases unmatched to any gene: 3. Germline V gene data show CDR1 as LGHDT and CDR2 as YNNKEL (reference sequence). The CDR3 runs 13 residues.

This clone was detected only once. This rearrangement joins TRBV19 to TRBJ2-7; perhaps TRBD1 as D (6 bases). Germline V CDR1 and CDR2: LNHDA, SQIVND (reference sequence). Trimming left V 3 bases short and J 0 bases short, with 15 bases between. There are 16 residues in the CDR3. For the CDR3, the DNA is TGTGCCAGTAGTATGGGTTCCGGGACACTCTCCTACGAGCAGTACTTC. This gives the protein CASSMGSGTLSYEQYF.

The chain combines TRBV19 with TRBJ1-5, with TRBD1 identical over 10 bases. V was clipped by 4 bases and J by 4 bases; unmatched bases: 19. This CDR3 is 20 amino acids long. Germline CDR1 is LNHDA and CDR2 is SQIVND (reference sequence). The CDR3 nucleotides are TGTGCCAGTAGTACGAGCCGGGACAGGGGCGGCTCGGGTGGTAATCAGCCCCAGCATTTT. Residues: CASSTSRDRGGSGGNQPQHF.

The rearrangement uses TRBV2 and TRBJ1-2; 8 positions agree with TRBD1. CDR1 is SNHLY and CDR2 is FYNNEI in the germline V gene. With 4 bases clipped from V and 4 bases from J, the junction kept 8 bases outside the gene matches. The CDR3 totals 15 residues. CDR3 region: CASSVSIGTGYGYTF. The DNA of the CDR3 is TGTGCCAGCAGTGTTTCGATCGGGACAGGCTATGGCTACACCTTC. The full variable domain, completed using reference TRBV2 and TRBJ1-2, is EPEVTQTPSHQVTQMGQEVILRCVPISNHLYFYWYRQILGQKVEFLVSFYNNEISEKSEIFDDQFSVERPDGSNFTLKIRSTKLEDSAMYFCASSVSIGTGYGYTFGSGTRLTVV.

The rearrangement uses TRBV29-1 and TRBJ2-1, with 9 bases aligning to TRBD2. The CDR3 runs to 15 residues. Germline V CDR1 and CDR2: SQVTM, ANQGSEA. The ends lost 7 bases at V and 9 bases at J; junction bases unmatched: 16. The CDR3: CSAKGGLAMGGEQFF. In DNA, the CDR3 is TGCAGCGCGAAGGGGGGACTAGCTATGGGAGGTGAGCAGTTCTTC.

The genes are TRBV30 and TRBJ2-4; possibly TRBD1 for D (5 bases). The germline V gene has CDR1 GTSNPN and CDR2 SVGIG (reference sequence). The CDR3 totals 14 residues. V lost 0 bases and J lost 6, with 12 bases in between. The CDR3 sequence: CAWSVAGSGNIQYF. CDR3 in DNA: TGTGCCTGGAGTGTAGCAGGGTCGGGAAACATTCAGTACTTC.

J is TRBJ2-7 and V is TRBV7-3, with 7 bases that match TRBD1. V trimming: 2 bases; J trimming: 0 bases; junction bases outside the gene matches: 1. The CDR3 has 14 residues. The germline V gene encodes CDR1 SGHTA and CDR2 FQGTGA. CDR3 nucleotide sequence: TGTGCCAGCAGCTTACAGGGGGACTCCTACGAGCAGTACTTC. Translation: CASSLQGDSYEQYF.

The chain joins TRBV28 to TRBJ1-4; D is possibly TRBD1 (6 bases). V was cut by 5 bases and J by 5 bases, with 9 bases left in between. The CDR3 is 13 residues long. Germline CDR1 reads MDHEN; CDR2 reads SYDVKM. The CDR3 sequence is CASSPGANEKLFF. The CDR3 DNA follows: TGTGCCAGCAGTCCAGGGGCCAATGAAAAACTGTTTTTT.

This sequence joins TRBV6-6 and TRBJ2-2; 13 bases map to TRBD2. The CDR3 covers 16 residues. CDR1 MNHNY and CDR2 SVGAGI come from the germline V gene (reference sequence). The trim removed 6 bases at V and 1 base at J, leaving 2 bases unmatched. CDR3 in amino acids: CASSRTSGGNTGELFF. The DNA for the CDR3 is TGTGCCAGCAGCCGGACTAGCGGGGGGAACACCGGGGAGCTGTTTTTT.

V usage is TRBV7-9 and J usage is TRBJ2-2; 9 nucleotides match TRBD1. From germline, CDR1 is SEHNR and CDR2 FQNEAQ (reference sequence). The junction had 6 bases not matched to a gene; V was cut back by 5 bases and J by 5 bases. This CDR3 contains 15 residues. CDR3 amino acids: CASSPWDRETGELFF. The CDR3 DNA sequence: TGTGCCAGCAGCCCCTGGGACAGGGAGACCGGGGAGCTGTTTTTT.

This chain links TRBV10-2 with TRBJ1-1; 7 nucleotides line up with TRBD1. The ends lost 8 bases at V and 6 bases at J; junction bases unmatched: 0. CDR3 size: 10 residues. Germline assignment: CDR1 WSHSY and CDR2 SAAADI. The CDR3 DNA sequence: TGCGCCAGCGGGACAGCTGAAGCTTTCTTT. Protein sequence: CASGTAEAFF.